The T cell receptor beta chain described here comes from a study of breast tumors, draining lymph nodes, adjacent tissues. Samples came from axillary lymph nodes draining the breast cancer. The sample holds a few counts of this clonotype. The CDR3 has 15 residues. Trimming removed 6 bases at V and 4 bases at J, with 21 bases between. Germline CDR1 and CDR2: DFQATT and SNEGSKA (reference sequence). TCRdb analysed the multiplex PCR reads with MiXCR anew, one entry per CDR3 protein. The data show some 140,000 distinct CDR3 sequences, 20% to 25% seen once. This sequence was found in a female donor with breast cancer. Some clones in this sample may be carry-over from other donors' samples. The chain uses TRBV20-1 and TRBJ2-5, with a possible D match to TRBD1 (6 bases). The sequenced material came from axillary lymph node tissue. The CDR3 spells CSARAPGEWIETQYF. The CDR3, as DNA: TGCAGTGCGCGTGCCCCAGGGGAGTGGATAGAGACCCAGTACTTC.